One and the same sample provided the 18 T cell receptor beta chains below, sequenced in a study of blood T cell repertoires in COVID-19. Libraries were prepared by immunoSEQ multiplex PCR; TCRdb keeps only in-frame clonotypes and omits some of them. The table lists roughly 170,000 clones, roughly 80% of them singletons. The source material was peripheral blood. These receptors were collected from a human donor in a cohort sampled during active COVID-19.

The gene calls are TRBV5-1 and TRBJ2-7, with a weak D call TRBD1 (8 bases). Germline CDR1 is SGHRS and CDR2 is YFSETQ. The CDR3 length is 15 residues. Trimming took 4 bases from V and 4 from J, leaving 18 bases between them. The CDR3 here is CASSGGDRPSYEQYF. The DNA of the CDR3 is TGCGCCAGCAGCGGGGGGGACAGGCCTTCGTACGAGCAGTACTTC. Using reference TRBV5-1 and TRBJ2-7 for the parts outside the CDR3, the full variable domain is KAGVTQTPRYLIKTRGQQVTLSCSPISGHRSVSWYQQTPGQGLQFLFEYFSETQRNKGNFPGRFSGRQFSNSRSEMNVSTLELGDSALYLCASSGGDRPSYEQYFGPGTRLTVT.

This rearrangement joins TRBV18 to TRBJ1-1, with TRBD1 matching over 7 bases. V lost 6 bases to trimming and J lost 3 bases; unmatched junction nucleotides: 10. From germline, CDR1 is KGHSH and CDR2 LQKENI. The CDR3 loop spans 15 amino acids. CDR3 protein: CASSPRGRGDTEAFF. In DNA form, the CDR3 reads TGTGCCAGCTCCCCCAGAGGCAGGGGGGACACTGAAGCTTTCTTT. Drawing the rest from reference TRBV18 and TRBJ1-1, the complete variable domain is NAGVMQNPRHLVRRRGQEARLRCSPMKGHSHVYWYRQLPEEGLKFMVYLQKENIIDESGMPKERFSAEFPKEGPSILRIQQVVRGDSAAYFCASSPRGRGDTEAFFGQGTRLTVV.

This chain links TRBV6-5 with TRBJ1-1, with D unclear. Looked up from germline, CDR1 is MNHEY and CDR2 is SVGAGI. The CDR3 covers 13 residues. V was trimmed by 6 bases and J by 10 bases, leaving 18 bases between them. In DNA, the CDR3 is TGTGCCAGCAGCCACGGGAGAGGGATCGGAGCTTTCTTT. Protein product: CASSHGRGIGAFF.

This clone was recorded once. This chain connects TRBV4-1 to TRBJ2-5, with 7 positions matching TRBD2. V gave up 1 base and J gave up 2 bases; unmatched junction bases: 4. The CDR3 has 15 amino acids. Germline V gene sequence: CDR1 MGHRA, CDR2 YSYEKL. In nucleotides, the CDR3 is TGCGCCAGCAGCCAAGGGGGGGGTGAACAAGAGACCCAGTACTTC. Protein product: CASSQGGGEQETQYF.

The chain carries TRBV7-8 and TRBJ1-2; D is ambiguous. V shed 1 base and J shed 8 bases, with 17 bases lying between them. The CDR3 loop spans 15 amino acids. CDR1 and CDR2 from the germline V gene are SGHVS and FQNEAQ. The CDR3, as DNA: TGTGCCAGCAGCTTAGGTGGCCCGGGAATGAGGGGCTACACCTTC. It codes for CASSLGGPGMRGYTF.

This clone was recorded once. The chain employs TRBV2 and TRBJ1-1, with D unresolved. Germline values: CDR1 SNHLY, CDR2 FYNNEI. Trimming took off 4 bases at V and 4 bases at J, with 10 bases between the two ends. There are 13 residues in the CDR3. The CDR3 sequence: CASSGRRTTEAFF. CDR3 nucleotide sequence: TGTGCCAGCAGTGGAAGGAGAACCACTGAAGCTTTCTTT.

The chain couples TRBV7-9 to TRBJ1-1; 9 bases align to TRBD1. The CDR3 sequence is 16 residues long. Germline V gene sequence: CDR1 SEHNR, CDR2 FQNEAQ (reference sequence). J gave up 2 bases and V 1 base, and 5 bases lay outside the gene matches. This CDR3 reads CASSLGEGQGNTEAFF. CDR3 DNA: TGTGCCAGCAGCTTAGGAGAGGGACAGGGCAACACTGAAGCTTTCTTT.

This chain links TRBV10-3 with TRBJ1-3; D unresolved. V lost 7 bases and J 3 bases, leaving 16 bases between the germline ends. Germline loops: CDR1 ENHRY, CDR2 SYGVKD. This CDR3 is 15 amino acids long. The CDR3 DNA reads TGTGCCATCATACCCGACGGGGTAAATGGAAACACCATATATTTT. Residues: CAIIPDGVNGNTIYF.

The gene calls are TRBV12-3 or TRBV12-4 and TRBJ1-1; a possible D gene is TRBD1 (5 bases). The CDR3 is 12 amino acids. V was trimmed by 3 bases and J by 11 bases, leaving 13 bases between them. In DNA, the CDR3 is TGTGCCAGCAGTTTCTATGAGGGGAGGGCTTTCTTT. It yields the protein CASSFYEGRAFF.

CDR3 sequence (DNA): TGCGCCAGCAGCAGGAGACAGGGACTAGCGGGGGGCCCCCGGGGCACAGATACGCAGTATTTT. Translation: CASSRRQGLAGGPRGTDTQYF. The chain has TRBV5-1 and TRBJ2-3, with TRBD2 matching 15 bases. The germline CDR1 and CDR2 sequences are SGHRS and YFSETQ. The CDR3 sequence is 21 residues long. V dropped 4 bases and J dropped 1; count of bases not matched to a gene: 16.

This clone has just one count. The J gene is TRBJ1-4, the V gene TRBV25-1; D possibly corresponds to TRBD1 (6 bases). With 3 bases removed from V and 5 bases from J, the gap between germline ends came to 13 bases. The CDR3 spans 15 residues. Germline V CDR1 and CDR2: MGHDK, SYGVNS. The CDR3 loop is CASSDWAQGNEKLFF. The DNA for the CDR3 is TGTGCCAGCAGTGATTGGGCACAGGGAAATGAAAAACTGTTTTTT. Together with reference TRBV25-1 and TRBJ1-4, the CDR3 gives the full variable domain: EADIYQTPRYLVIGTGKKITLECSQTMGHDKMYWYQQDPGMELHLIHYSYGVNSTEKGDLSSESTVSRIRTEHFPLTLESARPSHTSQYLCASSDWAQGNEKLFFGSGTQLSVL.

This clone was detected a few times. This chain uses TRBV2 with TRBJ2-3, with D possibly matching TRBD1 (7 bases). Looked up from germline, CDR1 is SNHLY and CDR2 is FYNNEI. The V end lost 3 bases, the J end lost 3 bases, and 13 bases lay between the germline ends. The CDR3 has 15 residues. Here the CDR3 reads CASSDRGVTTDTQYF. CDR3 nucleotide sequence: TGTGCCAGCAGTGACAGGGGGGTAACGACAGATACGCAGTATTTT.

V and J are TRBV29-1 and TRBJ2-7, with D perhaps matching TRBD1 (6 bases). The V gene's germline CDR1 is SQVTM and CDR2 ANQGSEA. This CDR3 spans 13 amino acids. The V end lost 6 bases, the J end lost 2 bases, and 14 bases lay between the germline ends. This chain's CDR3 is CSVSPGQPYEQYF. The CDR3, as DNA: TGCAGCGTGAGCCCTGGACAGCCCTACGAGCAGTACTTC.

The V and J genes are TRBV9 and TRBJ2-1; D is unclear. V dropped 4 bases and J dropped 1 base, with 12 bases sitting between them. The CDR3 contains 15 residues. Germline CDR1 SGDLS, CDR2 YYNGEE. CDR3 sequence reads: CASSLTSQSYNEQFF. In nucleotides, the CDR3 is TGTGCCAGCAGCCTGACTTCGCAATCCTACAATGAGCAGTTCTTC.

The chain links TRBV7-2 to TRBJ1-4; TRBD1 aligns across 8 bases. This CDR3 is 16 amino acids long. V lost 8 bases, J lost 0 bases, and 8 bases stayed unmatched. Germline lookup yields CDR1 SGHTA and CDR2 FQGNSA. The CDR3 region is CASGRDRTSTNEKLFF. In DNA, the CDR3 is TGTGCCAGCGGCCGGGACAGGACGTCAACTAATGAAAAACTGTTTTTT.

The J gene is TRBJ2-3, the V gene TRBV29-1; TRBD2 matches 13 bases. J lost 5 bases, V lost 4 bases, and 18 bases had no gene match. Germline values: CDR1 SQVTM, CDR2 ANQGSEA. The CDR3 has 19 amino acids. The CDR3 coding sequence is TGCAGCGTTGCCCTGACTAGCGGGGGGCCAACCACCCAGGGAGATACGCAGTATTTT. It translates to CSVALTSGGPTTQGDTQYF.

This chain connects TRBV6-5 to TRBJ2-7; possible D gene TRBD1, 6 bases. V lost 6 bases, J lost 4 bases, and 13 bases lay in between. The CDR3 sequence is 13 residues long. Germline V gene sequence: CDR1 MNHEY, CDR2 SVGAGI. CDR3: CASRQRQGYEQYF. The CDR3 DNA sequence: TGTGCCAGCAGACAGAGGCAGGGGTACGAGCAGTACTTC.

The chain recombines TRBV6-7 with TRBJ2-7; 9 nucleotides line up with TRBD2. TRBV6-7 is known as an ORF, though its function is uncertain. The CDR3 has 15 amino acids. The V segment lost 0 bases and the J segment 5 bases; nucleotides outside the gene matches: 5. The CDR3 nucleotides read TGTGCCAGCAGTTACTCCACAGGGACTAGCAACGAGCAGTACTTC. It encodes CASSYSTGTSNEQYF.